This T cell receptor beta chain comes out of a study of shared clonotypes between healthy human individuals. Study at large: The donors, a couple of women and three men, were aged 18 to 49. Study-level findings and limits: Naive subsets typically showed greater estimated richness than memory subsets.

About this clone itself: The antigen is unknown.

Combination of CD45RO+ cells with CCR7-negative CD45RA+ TemRA cells was used for CD8 memory. Authors' processing steps: ImmunoSEQ gave junction-only sequences without quality scores, so filtering differed. Only in-frame clones appear in the TCRdb table, and some are missing; sequencing was by immunoSEQ multiplex PCR. The V and J calls and the clone size are those of that table, but D and trimming were determined from the DNA. The table has some 95,000 clones, roughly two thirds seen once. Germline CDR1 reads SGHAT; CDR2 reads FQNNGV. V shed 0 bases and J shed 2 bases, with 1 base lying between them. The CDR3 spans 12 residues.

The receptor was derived from a man aged 30 to 45 in good health. Sequenced material: memory CD8+ T cells sorted from blood. This sample's subset: CD45RO+ cells pooled with CCR7-negative TemRA cells. The chain uses TRBV11-2 and TRBJ1-2; D not resolved. The CDR3 DNA reads TGTGCCAGCAGCTTAGAAAACTATGGCTACACCTTC. It specifies CASSLENYGYTF. The full variable domain, rest sourced from reference TRBV11-2 and TRBJ1-2, is EAGVAQSPRYKIIEKRQSVAFWCNPISGHATLYWYQQILGQGPKLLIQFQNNGVVDDSQLPKDRFSAERLKGVDSTLKIQPAKLEDSAVYLCASSLENYGYTFGSGTRLTVV.